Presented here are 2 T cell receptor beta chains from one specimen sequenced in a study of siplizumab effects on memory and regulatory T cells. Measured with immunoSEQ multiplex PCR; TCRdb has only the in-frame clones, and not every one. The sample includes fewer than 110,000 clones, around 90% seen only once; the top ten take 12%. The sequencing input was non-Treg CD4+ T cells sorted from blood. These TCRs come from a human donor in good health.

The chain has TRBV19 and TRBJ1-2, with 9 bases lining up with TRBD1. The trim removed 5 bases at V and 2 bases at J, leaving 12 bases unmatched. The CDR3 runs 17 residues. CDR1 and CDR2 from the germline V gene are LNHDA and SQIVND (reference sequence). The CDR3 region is CASSGDREQGTNYGYTF. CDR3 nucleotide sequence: TGTGCCAGTAGTGGGGACAGGGAGCAGGGTACCAACTATGGCTACACCTTC.

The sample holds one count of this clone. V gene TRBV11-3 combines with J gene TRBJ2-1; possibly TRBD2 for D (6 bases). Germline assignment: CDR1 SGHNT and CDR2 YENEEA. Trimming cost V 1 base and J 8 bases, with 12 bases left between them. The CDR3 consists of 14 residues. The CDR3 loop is CASSLAKRVDEQFF. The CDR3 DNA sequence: TGTGCCAGCAGCTTAGCGAAGCGGGTAGATGAGCAGTTCTTC. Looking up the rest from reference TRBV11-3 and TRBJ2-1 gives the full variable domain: EAGVVQSPRYKIIEKKQPVAFWCNPISGHNTLYWYLQNLGQGPELLIRYENEEAVDDSQLPKDRFSAERLKGVDSTLKIQPAELGDSAVYLCASSLAKRVDEQFFGPGTRLTVL.